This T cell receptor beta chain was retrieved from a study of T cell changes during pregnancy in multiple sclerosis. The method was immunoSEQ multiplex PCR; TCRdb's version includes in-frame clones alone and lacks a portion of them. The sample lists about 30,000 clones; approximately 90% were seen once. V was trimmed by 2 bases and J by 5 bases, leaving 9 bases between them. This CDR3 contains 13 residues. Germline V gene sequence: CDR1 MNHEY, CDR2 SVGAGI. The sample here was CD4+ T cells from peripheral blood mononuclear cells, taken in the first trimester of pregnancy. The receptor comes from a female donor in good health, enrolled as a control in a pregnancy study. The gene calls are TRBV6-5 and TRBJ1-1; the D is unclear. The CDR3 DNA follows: TGTGCCAGCAGTTACCTCCGGGAAACTGAAGCTTTCTTT. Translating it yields CASSYLRETEAFF.